This T cell receptor beta chain was obtained from a study of blood T cell repertoires in COVID-19 (dated by TCRdb to the early 2020s). Regarding the research as a whole: Samples from collaborators originated in the United States, Italy and Spain and spanned both the acute and convalescent phases of COVID-19. The prospective study material was composed of cDNA or gDNA derived from T cells, B-cell-depleted T cells, or PBMCs. Deeply sampled blood TCRbeta repertoires from subjects exposed to, actively infected with, or recovered from COVID-19 were included in the dataset. The repertoires were released in a freely available public database meant as a resource for research on the immune response to SARS-CoV-2. The samples were drawn from the first 160 participants of the ongoing ImmuneRACE study and from 1,200 or so subjects provided by 6 global collaborators. The sample metadata nearly always contained a de-identified subject ID, COVID-19 status, age in years and sex. Where available, HLA class I and class II types were taken from metadata supplied by the sample provider and were not determined by assay-based typing. Broad study findings and their caveats: The quantity of clinical and demographic metadata differed by source and by participant and was supplied without curation.

With regard to this clone: Its antigen remains undetermined. Base quality data are lacking; no much larger clone is found one base away.

The immunoSEQ Assay, a bias-controlled multiplex PCR, was used to amplify TCRbeta CDR3 regions from genomic DNA. The source study handled its data this way. The number of nucleated cells in each sample was estimated by amplification of reference gene primers within the assay. Sequence reads were collapsed and filtered to measure the absolute abundance of every unique TCRbeta CDR3 rearrangement. For each sample, productive Simpson clonality was calculated by taking the square root of Simpson's diversity index across productive rearrangements. Sourced from immuneACCESS, this table was stored by TCRdb with only in-frame sequences that have V and J called. A share of the clones is absent; for the studies checked, an unresolved V gene accounts for under half, and the remainder has no known explanation. Clonal size and the V and J genes are those of that table, whereas D and trimming came from the DNA. The table for this sample lists 100,000 to 120,000 clones; more than 80% of them were counted only once. 5.5% of the sample is taken by the ten largest.

One collaborating source in Seattle enrolled patients while the patients were actively infected and followed the patients over time throughout the course of disease. Each collaborating institution followed its own protocols to collect whole blood in K2EDTA tubes. For TCRbeta analysis, collaborators shipped samples as frozen whole blood, isolated PBMCs, or DNA extracted from either of those sample types. The CDR3 measures 12 amino acids from cysteine to phenylalanine. Of all the DNA, just the CDR3 is kept, 36 bases in frame from base 1. According to the germline V gene (reference sequence), CDR1 reads GTSNPN and CDR2 reads SVGIG. Between the V and J ends, shortened by 0 bases and 9 bases respectively, the junction contains 9 bases.

The sequence links TRBV30 to TRBJ1-5, with no D gene named confidently. Material for sequencing was peripheral blood. The TCR was taken from a woman aged 60-75 years with COVID-19, enrolled during active disease. The nucleotide sequence is given as TGTGCCTGGAGTGTTCCAGAGGGGCCCCAGCATTTT. It is translated as CAWSVPEGPQHF. Where the CDR3 stops, the reference TRBV30 and TRBJ1-5 genes take over; the full variable domain is SQTIHQWPATLVQPVGSPLSLECTVEGTSNPNLYWYRQAAGRGLQLLFYSVGIGQISSEVPQNLSASRPQDRQFILSSKKLLLSDSGFYLCAWSVPEGPQHFGDGTRLSIL.